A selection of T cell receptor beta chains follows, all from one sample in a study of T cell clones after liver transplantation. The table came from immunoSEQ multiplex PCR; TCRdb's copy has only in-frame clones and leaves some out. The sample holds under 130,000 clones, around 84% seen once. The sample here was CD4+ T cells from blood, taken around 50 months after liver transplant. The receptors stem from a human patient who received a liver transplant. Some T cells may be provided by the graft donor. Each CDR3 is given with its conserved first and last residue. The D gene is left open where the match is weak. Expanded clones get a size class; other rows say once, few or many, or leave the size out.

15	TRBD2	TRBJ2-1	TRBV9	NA	CASSVGTSAYNEQFF	TGTGCCAGCAGCGTAGGAACTAGCGCTTACAATGAGCAGTTCTTC
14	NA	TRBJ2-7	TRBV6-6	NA	CASSDGQGGYEQYF	TGTGCCAGCAGTGACGGGCAGGGGGGGTACGAGCAGTACTTC
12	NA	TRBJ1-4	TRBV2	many	CASSGANEKLFF	TGTGCCAGCAGTGGAGCTAATGAAAAACTGTTTTTT
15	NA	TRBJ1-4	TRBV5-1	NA	CASSPGRRGDEKLFF	TGCGCCAGCAGCCCCGGACGTAGGGGGGATGAAAAACTGTTTTTT
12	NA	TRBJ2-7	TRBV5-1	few	CASSLDNSQQYF	TGCGCCAGCAGCCTAGACAACAGCCAGCAGTACTTC
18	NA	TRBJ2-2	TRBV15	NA	CATSRGGAANTIFRELFF	TGTGCCACCAGCAGAGGGGGGGCAGCAAATACCATTTTTCGGGAGCTGTTTTTT
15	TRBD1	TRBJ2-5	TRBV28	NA	CASSAPGQGTGTQYF	TGTGCCAGCAGCGCCCCGGGACAGGGGACGGGGACCCAGTACTTC
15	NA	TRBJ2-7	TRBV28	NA	CASSLDIGSSYEQYF	TGTGCCAGCAGTTTGGACATCGGAAGCTCCTACGAGCAGTACTTC
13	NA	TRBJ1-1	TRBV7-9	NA	CASSLSRGTEAFF	TGTGCCAGCAGCTTATCACGGGGGACTGAAGCTTTCTTT
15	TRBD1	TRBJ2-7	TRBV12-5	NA	CARLYRDRASYEQYF	TGTGCTAGACTATACCGGGACAGGGCGAGTTACGAGCAGTACTTC
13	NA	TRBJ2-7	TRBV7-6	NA	CASSVPPGYEQYF	TGTGCCAGCAGCGTCCCCCCGGGGTACGAGCAGTACTTC
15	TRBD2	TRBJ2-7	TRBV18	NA	CASSPDMAGVDEQYF	TGTGCCAGCTCACCAGATATGGCGGGAGTCGACGAGCAGTACTTC
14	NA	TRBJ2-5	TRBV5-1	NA	CASSLAREKETQYF	TGCGCCAGCAGCTTGGCGAGGGAGAAGGAGACCCAGTACTTC
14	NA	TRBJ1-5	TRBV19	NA	CASSIIGARQPQHF	TGTGCCAGTAGTATCATCGGGGCCCGGCAGCCCCAGCATTTT
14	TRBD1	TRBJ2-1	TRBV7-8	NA	CASSLEGQGFEQFF	TGTGCCAGCAGCTTAGAGGGACAGGGGTTTGAGCAGTTCTTC